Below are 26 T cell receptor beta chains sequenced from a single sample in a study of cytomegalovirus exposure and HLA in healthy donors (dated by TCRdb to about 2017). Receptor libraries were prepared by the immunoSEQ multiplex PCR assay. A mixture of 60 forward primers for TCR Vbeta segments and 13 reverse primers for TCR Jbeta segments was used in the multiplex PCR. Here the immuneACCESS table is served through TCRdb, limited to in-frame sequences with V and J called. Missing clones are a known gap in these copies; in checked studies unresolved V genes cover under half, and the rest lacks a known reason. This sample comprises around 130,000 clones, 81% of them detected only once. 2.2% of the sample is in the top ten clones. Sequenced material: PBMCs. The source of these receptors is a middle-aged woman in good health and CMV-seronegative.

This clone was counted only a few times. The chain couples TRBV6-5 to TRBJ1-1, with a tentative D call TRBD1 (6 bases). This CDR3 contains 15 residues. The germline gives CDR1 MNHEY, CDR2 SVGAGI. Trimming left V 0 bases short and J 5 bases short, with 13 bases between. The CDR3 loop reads CASSYSGGAGTEAFF. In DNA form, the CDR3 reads TGTGCCAGCAGTTACTCAGGGGGGGCAGGAACTGAAGCTTTCTTT.

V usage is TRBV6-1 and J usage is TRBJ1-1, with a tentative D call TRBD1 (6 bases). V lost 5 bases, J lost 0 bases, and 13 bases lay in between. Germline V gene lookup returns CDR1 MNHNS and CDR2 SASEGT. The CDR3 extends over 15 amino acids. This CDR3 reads CASSRGQNMNTEAFF. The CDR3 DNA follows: TGTGCCAGCAGTAGAGGACAGAATATGAACACTGAAGCTTTCTTT.

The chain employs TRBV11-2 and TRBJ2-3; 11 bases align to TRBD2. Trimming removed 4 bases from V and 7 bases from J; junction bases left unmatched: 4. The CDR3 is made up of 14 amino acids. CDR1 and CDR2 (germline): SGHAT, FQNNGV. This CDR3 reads CASSSTSGRYTQYF. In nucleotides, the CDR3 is TGTGCCAGCAGCTCTACTAGCGGGAGATATACGCAGTATTTT.

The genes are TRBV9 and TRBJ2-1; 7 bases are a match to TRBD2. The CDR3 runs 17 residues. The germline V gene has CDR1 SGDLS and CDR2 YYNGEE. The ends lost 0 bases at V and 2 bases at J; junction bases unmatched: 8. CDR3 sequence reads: CASSVGRGAGTYNEQFF. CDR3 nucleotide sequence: TGTGCCAGCAGCGTAGGTCGAGGAGCGGGAACCTACAATGAGCAGTTCTTC.

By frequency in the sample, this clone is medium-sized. CDR3 bases: TGCGCCAGCAGTGCGGAGACAGGGAGACAGCCCCAGCATTTT. Its protein product is CASSAETGRQPQHF. The chain joins TRBV10-2 to TRBJ1-5; 7 bases fit TRBD1. V was pared by 4 bases and J by 7 bases, with 7 bases of the junction left unmatched. The CDR3 totals 14 residues. Germline CDR1 is WSHSY and CDR2 is SAAADI.

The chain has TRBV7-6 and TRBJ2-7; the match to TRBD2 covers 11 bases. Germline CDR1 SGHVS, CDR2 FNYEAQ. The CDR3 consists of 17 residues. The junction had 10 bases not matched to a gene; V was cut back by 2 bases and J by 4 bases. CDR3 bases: TGTGCCAGCAGCTTAACTAGCGGGAGTCTAAAAGGGTACGAGCAGTACTTC. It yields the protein CASSLTSGSLKGYEQYF.

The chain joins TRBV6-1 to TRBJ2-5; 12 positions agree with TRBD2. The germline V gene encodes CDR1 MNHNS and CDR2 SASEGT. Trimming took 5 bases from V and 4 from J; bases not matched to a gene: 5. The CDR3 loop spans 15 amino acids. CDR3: CASSTSGGFLETQYF. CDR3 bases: TGTGCCAGCAGTACTAGCGGGGGGTTTTTAGAGACCCAGTACTTC.

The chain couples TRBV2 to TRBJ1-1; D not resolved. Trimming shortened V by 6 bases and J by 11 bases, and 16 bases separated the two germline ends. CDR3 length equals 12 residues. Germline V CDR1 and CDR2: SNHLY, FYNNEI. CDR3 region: CASRAAARSAFF. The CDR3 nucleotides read TGTGCCAGCAGAGCCGCAGCCAGGTCGGCTTTCTTT.

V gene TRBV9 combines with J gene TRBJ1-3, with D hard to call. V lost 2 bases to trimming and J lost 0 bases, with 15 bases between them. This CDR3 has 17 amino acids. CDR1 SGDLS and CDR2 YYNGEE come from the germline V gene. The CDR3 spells CASSVSPENYSGNTIYF. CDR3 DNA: TGTGCCAGCAGCGTCTCACCAGAGAACTACTCTGGAAACACCATATATTTT.

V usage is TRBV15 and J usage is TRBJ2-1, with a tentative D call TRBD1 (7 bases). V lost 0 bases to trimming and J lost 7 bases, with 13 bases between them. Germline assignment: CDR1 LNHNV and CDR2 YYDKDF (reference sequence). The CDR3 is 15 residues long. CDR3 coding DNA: TGTGCCACCAGCAGAGATAGGGCAGGGGGGAATGAGCAGTTCTTC. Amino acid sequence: CATSRDRAGGNEQFF.

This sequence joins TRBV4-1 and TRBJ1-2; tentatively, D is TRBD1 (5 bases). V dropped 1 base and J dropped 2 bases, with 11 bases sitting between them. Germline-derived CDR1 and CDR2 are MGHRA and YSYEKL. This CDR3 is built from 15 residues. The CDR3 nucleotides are TGCGCCAGCAGCCAAGCAGGGAAAGGAAACTATGGCTACACCTTC. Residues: CASSQAGKGNYGYTF.

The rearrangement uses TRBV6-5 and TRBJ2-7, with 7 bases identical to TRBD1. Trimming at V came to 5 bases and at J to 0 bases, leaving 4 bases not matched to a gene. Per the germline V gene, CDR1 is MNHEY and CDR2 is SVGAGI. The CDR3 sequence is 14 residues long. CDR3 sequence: CASSARQGSYEQYF. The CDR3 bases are TGTGCCAGCAGTGCCCGACAGGGCTCCTACGAGCAGTACTTC.

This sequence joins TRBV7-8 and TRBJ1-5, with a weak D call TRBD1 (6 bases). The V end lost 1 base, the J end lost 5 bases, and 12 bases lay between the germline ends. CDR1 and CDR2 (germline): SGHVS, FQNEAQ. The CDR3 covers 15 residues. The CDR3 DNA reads TGTGCCAGCAGCTTAGATCAGGGGATCTATCAGCCCCAGCATTTT. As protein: CASSLDQGIYQPQHF.

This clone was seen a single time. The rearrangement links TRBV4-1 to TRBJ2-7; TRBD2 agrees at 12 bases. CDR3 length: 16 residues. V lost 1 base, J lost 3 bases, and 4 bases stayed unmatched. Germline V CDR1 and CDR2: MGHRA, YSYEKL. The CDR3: CASSQAGLAGNYEQYF. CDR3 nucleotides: TGCGCCAGCAGCCAAGCGGGACTAGCGGGTAACTACGAGCAGTACTTC.

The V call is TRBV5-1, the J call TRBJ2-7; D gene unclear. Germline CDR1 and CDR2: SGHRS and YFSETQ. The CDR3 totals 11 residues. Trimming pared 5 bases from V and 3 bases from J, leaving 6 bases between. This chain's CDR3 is CASSLNYEQYF. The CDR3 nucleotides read TGCGCCAGCAGTTTAAACTACGAGCAGTACTTC.

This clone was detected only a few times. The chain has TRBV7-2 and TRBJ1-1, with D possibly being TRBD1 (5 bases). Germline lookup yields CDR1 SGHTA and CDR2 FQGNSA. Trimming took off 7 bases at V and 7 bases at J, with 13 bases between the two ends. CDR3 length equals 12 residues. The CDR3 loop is CASTDPGHEAFF. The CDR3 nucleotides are TGTGCCAGCACTGATCCCGGACATGAAGCTTTCTTT.

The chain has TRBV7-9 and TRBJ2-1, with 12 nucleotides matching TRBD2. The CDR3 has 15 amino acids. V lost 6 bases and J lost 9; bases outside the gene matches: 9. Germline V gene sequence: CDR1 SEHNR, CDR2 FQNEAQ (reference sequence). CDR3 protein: CASSALAGGPGEQFF. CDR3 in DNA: TGTGCCAGCAGTGCCCTAGCGGGAGGGCCGGGTGAGCAGTTCTTC.

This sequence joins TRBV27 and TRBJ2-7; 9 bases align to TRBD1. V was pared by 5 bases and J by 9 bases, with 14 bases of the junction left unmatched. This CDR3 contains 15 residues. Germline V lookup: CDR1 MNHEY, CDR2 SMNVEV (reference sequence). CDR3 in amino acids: CASSLQGAFLEGQYF. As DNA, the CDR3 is TGTGCCAGCAGTCTACAGGGGGCATTCCTTGAAGGGCAGTACTTC.

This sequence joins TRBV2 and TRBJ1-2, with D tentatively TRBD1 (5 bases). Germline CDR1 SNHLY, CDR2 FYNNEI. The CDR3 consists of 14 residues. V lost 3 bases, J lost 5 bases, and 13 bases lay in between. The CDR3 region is CASSESRETYGYTF. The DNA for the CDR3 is TGTGCCAGCAGTGAGTCCAGGGAAACTTATGGCTACACCTTC.

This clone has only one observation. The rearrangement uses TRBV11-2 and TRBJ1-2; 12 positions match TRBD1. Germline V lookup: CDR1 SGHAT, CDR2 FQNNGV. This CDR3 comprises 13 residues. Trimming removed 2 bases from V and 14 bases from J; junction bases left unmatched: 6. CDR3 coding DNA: TGTGCCAGCAGCTTACAGTGGGACAGGGGGCGGACCTTC. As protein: CASSLQWDRGRTF.

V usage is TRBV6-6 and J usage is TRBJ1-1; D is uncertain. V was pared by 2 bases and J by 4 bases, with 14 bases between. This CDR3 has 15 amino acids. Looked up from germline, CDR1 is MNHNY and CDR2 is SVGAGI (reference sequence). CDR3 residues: CASSYRAREGTEAFF. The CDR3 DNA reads TGTGCCAGCAGTTACCGGGCCCGGGAGGGCACTGAAGCTTTCTTT.

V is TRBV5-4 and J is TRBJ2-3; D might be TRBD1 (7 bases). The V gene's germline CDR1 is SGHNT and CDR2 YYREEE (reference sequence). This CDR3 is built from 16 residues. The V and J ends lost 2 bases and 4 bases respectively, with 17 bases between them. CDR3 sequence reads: CASSFPSGGIADTQYF. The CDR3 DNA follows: TGTGCCAGCAGCTTTCCCTCAGGGGGGATCGCAGATACGCAGTATTTT.

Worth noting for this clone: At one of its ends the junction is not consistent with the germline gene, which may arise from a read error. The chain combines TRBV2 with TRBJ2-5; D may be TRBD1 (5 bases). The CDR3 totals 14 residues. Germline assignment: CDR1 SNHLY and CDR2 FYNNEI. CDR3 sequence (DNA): TGTGCCAGCAGAGAAGACAGTCTACAAGAGACCCAGTACTTC. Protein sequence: CASREDSLQETQYF.

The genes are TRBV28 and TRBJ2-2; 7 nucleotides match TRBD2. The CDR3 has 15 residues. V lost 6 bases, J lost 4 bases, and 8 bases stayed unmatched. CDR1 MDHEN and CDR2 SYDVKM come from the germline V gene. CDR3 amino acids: CASRDRAGPTGELFF. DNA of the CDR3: TGTGCCAGCAGGGATAGAGCGGGACCCACCGGGGAGCTGTTTTTT.

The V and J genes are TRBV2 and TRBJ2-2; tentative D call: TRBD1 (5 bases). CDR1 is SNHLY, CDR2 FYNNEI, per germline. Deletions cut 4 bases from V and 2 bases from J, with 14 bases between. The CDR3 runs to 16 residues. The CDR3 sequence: CASSASTAPNTGELFF. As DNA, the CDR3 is TGTGCCAGCAGTGCCTCGACAGCGCCTAACACCGGGGAGCTGTTTTTT.

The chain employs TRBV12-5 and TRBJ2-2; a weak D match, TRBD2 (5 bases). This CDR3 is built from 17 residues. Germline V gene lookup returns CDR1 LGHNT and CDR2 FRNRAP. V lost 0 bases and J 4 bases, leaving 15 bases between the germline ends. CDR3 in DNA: TGTGCTAGTGGTTTGGTTAAAGGGAGTGGTATCACCGGGGAGCTGTTTTTT. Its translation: CASGLVKGSGITGELFF.